This T cell receptor beta chain is from a study of human T cells and chemical hapten exposure. Study-level findings and limits: A positive correlation with patch test score was shown by PT1 expanded TCR counts. The study found expanded TCRs formed significantly more large CDR3 similarity clusters than controls.

Indicated time point: pre-sensitization, week 0. Treatment of the sample: therapeutic diphenylcyclopropenone sensitization with weekly scalp DPC. RNA extraction used unfractionated whole blood as the source of total RNA. This clonotype was found a few times. Its antigen is as yet unknown. Germline CDR1 LGHDT, CDR2 YNNKEL (reference sequence). Trimming removed 1 base from V and 0 bases from J, with 10 bases in between. The CDR3 consists of 15 residues. It was the library that attached unique molecular identifiers to individual cDNA molecules. TCRdb ran MiXCR on the RACE reads and lists one entry per CDR3 protein. The sample has 200,000 to 300,000 distinct CDR3 sequences, approximately 8.6% seen once.

This sample comprised whole blood, obtained in connection with sensitization to the hapten diphenylcyclopropenone (DPC). The chain has TRBV3-1 and TRBJ2-7; D is perhaps TRBD2 (5 bases). The clonotype was recovered from a woman aged 35 to 49 with alopecia areata. Some clones in this sample may be carry-over from other donors' samples. The CDR3 sequence is CASSQGSGISYEQYF. In DNA form, the CDR3 reads TGTGCCAGCAGCCAAGGCTCGGGGATCTCCTACGAGCAGTACTTC.